The 11 T cell receptor beta chains reported below all come from one sample, sequenced in a study of control samples from healthy donors and cancer patients. Method: immunoSEQ multiplex PCR; TCRdb's copy keeps in-frame clones and lacks some. The sample shows about 83,000 clones, around 91% of them seen only once. Source material: blood. The receptors originated from a man aged 50 or older in good health.

Here the CDR3 DNA reads TGTGCCAGCATCCGGACAGGGCGGAACACTGAAGCTTTCTTT. Its protein product is CASIRTGRNTEAFF. The chain combines TRBV6-5 with TRBJ1-1, with TRBD1 matching 8 bases. This CDR3 is 14 amino acids long. The germline gives CDR1 MNHEY, CDR2 SVGAGI. J lost 1 base, V lost 7 bases, and 5 bases had no gene match.

The V call is TRBV6-5, the J call TRBJ2-1; a possible D gene is TRBD2 (6 bases). CDR3 size: 14 residues. Germline CDR1 reads MNHEY; CDR2 reads SVGAGI. Trimming took off 5 bases at V and 4 bases at J, with 12 bases between the two ends. CDR3 nucleotides: TGTGCCAGCAGTAATGCGGGGCCGTACAATGAGCAGTTCTTC. Amino acids: CASSNAGPYNEQFF.

This chain joins TRBV27 and TRBJ2-1; the match to TRBD1 covers 7 bases. Trimming cost V 6 bases and J 9 bases; bases outside gene matches: 5. The CDR3 consists of 12 residues. Looked up from germline, CDR1 is MNHEY and CDR2 is SMNVEV (reference sequence). CDR3 sequence (DNA): TGTGCCAGCAGAACGACAGGGACTGAGCAGTTCTTC. This translates into CASRTTGTEQFF.

V usage is TRBV18 and J usage is TRBJ2-4, with D perhaps being TRBD1 or TRBD2 (5 bases each). This CDR3 region has 16 residues. Germline V gives CDR1 KGHSH, CDR2 LQKENI. V was shortened by 3 bases and J by 7 bases, with 19 bases between the two germline ends. CDR3 protein: CASSPGRASQWNIQYF. In nucleotides, the CDR3 is TGTGCCAGCTCACCGGGACGGGCCTCTCAGTGGAACATTCAGTACTTC.

CDR3 protein: CASSIDRGISKYF. The CDR3 coding sequence is TGTGCCAGTAGTATAGACAGGGGGATAAGCAAGTATTTT. The chain uses TRBV19 and TRBJ2-3; 7 bases agree with TRBD1. Germline CDR1 is LNHDA and CDR2 is SQIVND (reference sequence). The CDR3 totals 13 residues. The V gene end was trimmed by 0 bases and the J gene end by 13 bases; junction bases not matched to a gene: 7.

This chain uses TRBV5-1 with TRBJ1-2; possible D gene TRBD1, 5 bases. The V end was cut by 0 bases, the J end by 5 bases, with 5 bases between. CDR1 is SGHRS and CDR2 is YFSETQ in the germline V gene. The CDR3 loop spans 12 amino acids. This CDR3 is CASSLGQYGYTF. The CDR3 DNA reads as TGCGCCAGCAGCTTGGGACAGTATGGCTACACCTTC.

This clone was observed once. The V call is TRBV27, the J call TRBJ2-5, with TRBD1 as a possible D gene (5 bases). This CDR3 has 13 amino acids. Germline CDR1 is MNHEY and CDR2 is SMNVEV (reference sequence). Trimming left V 3 bases short and J 5 bases short, with 10 bases between. DNA of the CDR3: TGTGCCAGCAGTTTTTGGCCAGGGGAGACCCAGTACTTC. Its protein is CASSFWPGETQYF.

V and J are TRBV20-1 and TRBJ1-1; 7 positions match TRBD1. The CDR3 extends over 11 amino acids. Germline CDR1 reads DFQATT; CDR2 reads SNEGSKA (reference sequence). The DNA of the CDR3 is TGCAGCGGATGGACAGGACTTGAAGCTTTCTTT. It yields the protein CSGWTGLEAFF.

The chain uses TRBV6-5 and TRBJ1-1; weak D call: TRBD1 (5 bases). V lost 4 bases and J 3 bases, leaving 6 bases between the germline ends. This CDR3 comprises 12 residues. The V gene's germline CDR1 is MNHEY and CDR2 SVGAGI. CDR3 region: CASSSRDTEAFF. The CDR3, as DNA: TGTGCCAGCAGTTCCAGGGACACTGAAGCTTTCTTT.

In DNA form, the CDR3 reads TGTGCCACTCTCGGGGTCGGGACAGGGAACACCATATATTTT. Translating gives CATLGVGTGNTIYF. The rearrangement uses TRBV10-3 and TRBJ1-3; 9 bases match TRBD1. The CDR3 length is 14 residues. V lost 10 bases to trimming and J lost 7 bases; unmatched junction nucleotides: 11. CDR1 and CDR2 from the germline V gene are ENHRY and SYGVKD.

V gene TRBV19 combines with J gene TRBJ1-4; TRBD1 is a possible D gene (6 bases). Trimming removed 6 bases at V and 8 bases at J, with 16 bases between. The germline CDR1 and CDR2 sequences are LNHDA and SQIVND (reference sequence). The CDR3 is 14 residues long. The CDR3: CASSLRGHGEKLFF. The DNA for the CDR3 is TGTGCCAGTAGCTTAAGGGGACATGGGGAAAAACTGTTTTTT.